This is a list of T cell receptor beta chains from one sample in a study of blood T cell repertoires in COVID-19. The repertoire was sequenced with immunoSEQ multiplex PCR; TCRdb's copy has only in-frame clones and lacks some. This repertoire shows under 250,000 clones, around three quarters found once; its top ten account for 5.5%. The sample taken for sequencing was peripheral blood. The receptors shown here come from a woman in her 70s with acute or convalescent COVID-19. CDR3s include the opening cysteine and the closing phenylalanine or tryptophan. The D gene is left open where the match is weak. Clone size appears in some rows only: once, few, many, or a class for an expanded clone.

clone size	V gene	D gene	J gene	CDR3 protein	CDR3 DNA
-	TRBV6-5	-	TRBJ1-2	CASSSKPGQSGYGYTF	TGTGCCAGCAGTTCGAAACCCGGACAGAGCGGCTATGGCTACACCTTC
few	TRBV6-1	-	TRBJ1-4	CASSERSGGIGEKLFF	TGTGCCAGCAGTGAACGCTCCGGCGGGATAGGGGAAAAACTGTTTTTT
few	TRBV5-6	TRBD2	TRBJ2-3	CASSLGLAGPVDTQYF	TGTGCCAGCAGCCTAGGACTAGCGGGACCCGTGGATACGCAGTATTTT
-	TRBV10-3	TRBD1	TRBJ2-4	CAISPGQWDIQYF	TGTGCCATCAGCCCGGGACAGTGGGACATTCAGTACTTC
-	TRBV30	-	TRBJ2-1	CAWRGGSYNEQFF	TGTGCCTGGAGAGGCGGGTCGTACAATGAGCAGTTCTTC
-	TRBV2	-	TRBJ2-2	CASSVAAPNTGELFF	TGTGCCAGCAGTGTGGCAGCGCCGAACACCGGGGAGCTGTTTTTT
-	TRBV6-1	TRBD2	TRBJ2-3	CASSDNNNSGSRDTQYF	TGTGCCAGCAGTGATAATAATAATAGCGGGAGTCGTGATACGCAGTATTTT
-	TRBV30	-	TRBJ1-2	CAWSAPFRDDYGYTF	TGTGCCTGGAGTGCCCCGTTCAGGGATGACTATGGCTACACCTTC
once	TRBV6-5	TRBD2	TRBJ2-7	CASSRTSSGSYEQYF	TGTGCCAGCAGTCGGACTAGCTCGGGCTCCTACGAGCAGTACTTC
few	TRBV6-2/TRBV6-3	TRBD2	TRBJ2-1	CASSRSGSSYNEQFF	TGTGCCAGCAGCCGAAGCGGGAGCTCCTACAATGAGCAGTTCTTC
-	TRBV3-1/TRBV3-2	-	TRBJ2-5	CASSPPQETQYF	TGTGCCAGCAGCCCTCCCCAAGAGACCCAGTACTTC
-	TRBV7-9	TRBD1	TRBJ2-7	CASSFLTGSSSYEQYF	TGTGCCAGCAGCTTCTTGACAGGGTCCAGCTCCTACGAGCAGTACTTC
-	TRBV11-3	TRBD1	TRBJ2-3	CASSLEGQGTDTQYF	TGTGCCAGCAGCTTAGAGGGACAGGGCACAGATACGCAGTATTTT
-	TRBV28	TRBD1	TRBJ1-2	CASSPPGTANYGYTF	TGTGCCAGCAGCCCACCGGGGACAGCGAACTATGGCTACACCTTC
many	TRBV6-1	TRBD2	TRBJ2-6	CASSGLSGTGANVLTF	TGTGCCAGCAGTGGCCTAAGCGGGACCGGGGCCAACGTCCTGACTTTC
-	TRBV28	TRBD1	TRBJ1-2	CASSLTVYYGQGTYGYTF	TGTGCCAGCAGTTTAACCGTTTACTATGGACAGGGAACCTATGGCTACACCTTC
-	TRBV28	-	TRBJ1-4	CASSGSGFSNEKLFF	TGTGCCAGCAGTGGAAGCGGGTTCAGTAATGAAAAACTGTTTTTT
-	TRBV14	-	TRBJ1-3	CASSQMSGILPLIYF	TGTGCCAGCAGCCAGATGTCAGGGATCCTTCCTTTGATATATTTT
-	TRBV10-3	-	TRBJ1-2	CAISSADELESGYTF	TGTGCCATCAGTTCAGCGGACGAGCTAGAGTCTGGCTACACCTTC
-	TRBV5-4	-	TRBJ1-6	CASSAEASGERPLHF	TGTGCCAGCAGCGCGGAGGCGTCGGGCGAGAGACCCCTCCACTTT
-	TRBV18	TRBD2	TRBJ2-7	CASSPPKRASGRYEQYF	TGTGCCAGCTCACCACCGAAGCGGGCTAGCGGGAGATACGAGCAGTACTTC
-	TRBV18	-	TRBJ1-1	CASSTGLAEAFF	TGTGCCAGCTCGACAGGACTTGCTGAAGCTTTCTTT
-	TRBV7-6	TRBD2	TRBJ2-1	CASSLDPASGIISNEQFF	TGTGCCAGCAGCTTAGATCCCGCTAGCGGGATAATTAGCAATGAGCAGTTCTTC
-	TRBV27	TRBD1	TRBJ2-7	CASSPSPGQGSYEQYF	TGTGCCAGCAGTCCCTCGCCGGGACAGGGATCCTACGAGCAGTACTTC
-	TRBV28	-	TRBJ1-4	CASRPTGSGEKLFF	TGTGCCAGCAGGCCGACAGGTTCGGGAGAAAAACTGTTTTTT
-	TRBV29-1	-	TRBJ2-7	CSVDDAGDSYEQYF	TGCAGCGTTGACGACGCAGGGGATTCCTACGAGCAGTACTTC
-	TRBV14	TRBD1	TRBJ2-7	CASSQVRDRSYEQYF	TGTGCCAGCAGCCAAGTTAGGGACAGGAGTTACGAGCAGTACTTC
-	TRBV7-6	TRBD1	TRBJ1-5	CASSSGTGYQPQHF	TGTGCCAGCAGCTCAGGGACAGGGTATCAGCCCCAGCATTTT
-	TRBV27	-	TRBJ2-6	CASSLSPVVTGANVLTF	TGTGCCAGCAGTTTATCCCCAGTGGTCACTGGGGCCAACGTCCTGACTTTC
once	TRBV24-1	-	TRBJ2-1	CATSGRASNEQFF	TGTGCCACCAGTGGAAGAGCCTCCAATGAGCAGTTCTTC
few	TRBV10-3	-	TRBJ2-3	CAISDDSSTDTQYF	TGTGCCATCAGTGATGACAGCAGCACAGATACGCAGTATTTT
-	TRBV9	TRBD2	TRBJ2-2	CASSPRTSGTWNTGELFF	TGTGCCAGCAGCCCCCGGACTAGCGGGACCTGGAACACCGGGGAGCTGTTTTTT
-	TRBV28	-	TRBJ2-7	CASSFYYSYEQYF	TGTGCCAGCAGTTTTTACTACTCCTACGAGCAGTACTTC
-	TRBV30	TRBD2	TRBJ2-1	CAWSPGGSGGYNEQFF	TGTGCCTGGAGCCCCGGGGGTAGCGGGGGTTACAATGAGCAGTTCTTC
-	TRBV27	-	TRBJ1-1	CASSLSLGQANTEAFF	TGTGCCAGCAGTTTATCCCTTGGGCAGGCGAACACTGAAGCTTTCTTT
-	TRBV2	TRBD2	TRBJ2-1	CASSPGTSGKHEQFF	TGTGCCAGCAGTCCCGGGACTAGCGGGAAGCATGAGCAGTTCTTC
-	TRBV7-9	-	TRBJ1-5	CASSASGNQPQHF	TGTGCCAGCAGCGCGTCAGGGAATCAGCCCCAGCATTTT
-	TRBV11-3	TRBD1	TRBJ2-2	CASSPGTGNPGDTGELFF	TGTGCCAGCAGCCCCGGGACAGGGAACCCCGGGGACACCGGGGAGCTGTTTTTT
-	TRBV6-5	TRBD1	TRBJ2-7	CASSYGGQGTYEQYF	TGTGCCAGCAGTTACGGGGGACAGGGAACCTACGAGCAGTACTTC
-	TRBV28	TRBD2	TRBJ2-1	CASRSSGREGEQFF	TGTGCCAGCAGGTCGAGCGGGAGGGAGGGTGAGCAGTTCTTC
-	TRBV10-3	-	TRBJ2-2	CAISEGQNTGELFF	TGTGCCATCAGTGAAGGACAGAACACCGGGGAGCTGTTTTTT
-	TRBV5-1	-	TRBJ1-4	CASSLEARTATNEKLFF	TGCGCCAGCAGCTTGGAGGCCAGGACTGCAACTAATGAAAAACTGTTTTTT
-	TRBV7-3	-	TRBJ2-2	CASSRLPGVGTGELFF	TGTGCCAGCAGCCGCCTCCCGGGAGTGGGGACCGGGGAGCTGTTTTTT
-	TRBV30	TRBD1	TRBJ1-3	CAWSGTGNVGNTIYF	TGTGCCTGGAGTGGGACAGGGAACGTTGGAAACACCATATATTTT
-	TRBV7-2	TRBD2	TRBJ2-3	CASSSRPGLAGPDTQYF	TGTGCCAGCAGCTCCCGACCGGGACTAGCGGGGCCAGATACGCAGTATTTT
-	TRBV2	-	TRBJ1-2	CASSEGAYGYTF	TGTGCCAGCAGTGAAGGGGCCTATGGCTACACCTTC